The clone carrying this T cell receptor beta chain was detected once. Its antigen is currently unknown. Trimming removed 6 bases at V and 3 bases at J, with 9 bases between. Germline-derived CDR1 and CDR2 are MNHEY and SMNVEV (reference sequence). The CDR3 runs 12 residues. Profiled with immunoSEQ multiplex PCR; TCRdb holds only in-frame clones, not every one. The profile shows millions of clones, roughly 95% of them singletons. These data come from a study of shared clonotypes between healthy human individuals. General study findings and limits: Naive subsets typically showed greater estimated richness than memory subsets.

Terminally differentiated effector memory CD45RA+ cells were excluded by CCR7 positive selection of CD45RO-negative cells. Only Caucasian adults living in Nashville, Tennessee made up the donor group. The sequence was obtained from a man aged 18 to 29 in good health. The chain couples TRBV27 to TRBJ2-7; D is unresolved. Sample: naive CD8+ T cells sorted from blood. The CDR3 loop reads CASSGFHYEQYF. CDR3 DNA: TGTGCCAGCAGCGGGTTTCACTACGAGCAGTACTTC.